This is a list of T cell receptor beta chains from one sample in a study of blood T cell repertoires in COVID-19. TCRdb's table, derived via immunoSEQ multiplex PCR, lists solely in-frame clones and lacks some. Among approximately 14,000 clones listed, approximately 91% were seen once. The sequenced sample consisted of peripheral blood. Source of these receptors: a woman in her 70s in a cohort sampled during active or convalescent COVID-19. The CDR3 runs from the conserved cysteine through the conserved F or W. D genes are given only for firm matches. Expanded clones get a size class; other rows say once, few or many, or leave the size out.

v_call: TRBV27
d_call: .
clone_size: .
j_call: TRBJ2-1
cdr3_nt: TGTGCCAGCAGTTTATTTCAGGGTAACTACAATGAGCAGTTCTTC
cdr3_aa: CASSLFQGNYNEQFF

v_call: TRBV5-1
d_call: TRBD1
clone_size: .
j_call: TRBJ1-1
cdr3_nt: TGCGCCAGCAGCTTGGAGCCGGCAGGGGGCTCCACTGAAGCTTTCTTT
cdr3_aa: CASSLEPAGGSTEAFF

v_call: TRBV16
d_call: TRBD1
clone_size: .
j_call: TRBJ2-3
cdr3_nt: TGTGCCAGCAGCCCACGGGGTGGGACAGCAGATACGCAGTATTTT
cdr3_aa: CASSPRGGTADTQYF

v_call: TRBV2
d_call: TRBD1
clone_size: few
j_call: TRBJ1-6
cdr3_nt: TGTGCCAGCAGTGGCGTGACAGGGGCTTCACCCCTCCACTTT
cdr3_aa: CASSGVTGASPLHF

v_call: TRBV19
d_call: TRBD1
clone_size: .
j_call: TRBJ1-1
cdr3_nt: TGTGCCACCACGACAGGGGGCTCACTAATGAACACTGAAGCTTTCTTT
cdr3_aa: CATTTGGSLMNTEAFF

v_call: TRBV19
d_call: TRBD1
clone_size: .
j_call: TRBJ1-1
cdr3_nt: TGTGCCAGTAGTGCGACAGGGCGAGGCACTGAAGCTTTCTTT
cdr3_aa: CASSATGRGTEAFF

v_call: TRBV28
d_call: .
clone_size: .
j_call: TRBJ1-3
cdr3_nt: TGTGCCAGCAGTCCCCCAGGGGTTGGGGGAAACACCATATATTTT
cdr3_aa: CASSPPGVGGNTIYF

v_call: TRBV6-5
d_call: .
clone_size: .
j_call: TRBJ1-1
cdr3_nt: TGTGCCAGCAGTTACTCGTACAGGGTGGCCACTGAAGCTTTCTTT
cdr3_aa: CASSYSYRVATEAFF

v_call: TRBV5-1
d_call: .
clone_size: .
j_call: TRBJ1-6
cdr3_nt: TGCGCCAGCAGCTTGGCGTCAGGGGCGTCCTATAATTCACCCCTCCACTTT
cdr3_aa: CASSLASGASYNSPLHF

v_call: TRBV19
d_call: .
clone_size: .
j_call: TRBJ2-7
cdr3_nt: TGTGCCAGTAGTCCCGACAGACTGAGCTCCTACGAGCAGTACTTC
cdr3_aa: CASSPDRLSSYEQYF

v_call: TRBV4-1
d_call: TRBD1
clone_size: .
j_call: TRBJ1-1
cdr3_nt: TGCGCCAGCAGCCTCACCTCTCAAGACAGGGAAGACACTGAAGCTTTCTTT
cdr3_aa: CASSLTSQDREDTEAFF

v_call: TRBV12-3/TRBV12-4
d_call: .
clone_size: .
j_call: TRBJ2-4
cdr3_nt: TGTGCCAGCAGCAGGGGCGAAAACATTCAGTACTTC
cdr3_aa: CASSRGENIQYF

v_call: TRBV10-3
d_call: TRBD1
clone_size: .
j_call: TRBJ1-2
cdr3_nt: TGTGCCATCAGGAGGGACAGGGAGTTGAAAACCTTC
cdr3_aa: CAIRRDRELKTF

v_call: TRBV7-9
d_call: TRBD2
clone_size: .
j_call: TRBJ2-3
cdr3_nt: TGTGCCAGCAGCGGCCCACTAGCGGGGGGGCCATTCCCAGATACGCAGTATTTT
cdr3_aa: CASSGPLAGGPFPDTQYF

v_call: TRBV10-3
d_call: TRBD2
clone_size: .
j_call: TRBJ2-1
cdr3_nt: TGTGCCATCAGTGAGTCGCGAGCGGGGGGGCCAGGTGAGCAGTTCTTC
cdr3_aa: CAISESRAGGPGEQFF

v_call: TRBV27
d_call: .
clone_size: .
j_call: TRBJ2-5
cdr3_nt: TGTGCCAGCACCGCGGGTCACCGAGGAGAGACCCAGTACTTC
cdr3_aa: CASTAGHRGETQYF

v_call: TRBV6-5
d_call: .
clone_size: .
j_call: TRBJ1-3
cdr3_nt: TGTGCCAGCAGTTACGGCTTATCTGGAAACACCATATATTTT
cdr3_aa: CASSYGLSGNTIYF

v_call: TRBV5-1
d_call: .
clone_size: .
j_call: TRBJ2-5
cdr3_nt: TGCGCCAGCAGCCCACGGGGGACAGTTGGGGGTGGGACCCAGTACTTC
cdr3_aa: CASSPRGTVGGGTQYF

v_call: TRBV19
d_call: TRBD1
clone_size: .
j_call: TRBJ2-7
cdr3_nt: TGTGCCAGTAGTATGCCCGGGACAGTGCTAACCTACGAGCAGTACTTC
cdr3_aa: CASSMPGTVLTYEQYF

v_call: TRBV28
d_call: .
clone_size: .
j_call: TRBJ2-7
cdr3_nt: TGTGCCAGCAGCGGACAGTACGAGCAGTACTTC
cdr3_aa: CASSGQYEQYF

v_call: TRBV6-2/TRBV6-3
d_call: TRBD1
clone_size: .
j_call: TRBJ2-5
cdr3_nt: TGTGCCAGCAGTCCAGCCGGGACAGGGATTGAGACCCAGTACTTC
cdr3_aa: CASSPAGTGIETQYF

v_call: TRBV6-6
d_call: TRBD1
clone_size: .
j_call: TRBJ2-3
cdr3_nt: TGTGCCAGCAGCCAGATAGACAGGGCCCCCCTGGATACGCAGTATTTT
cdr3_aa: CASSQIDRAPLDTQYF

v_call: TRBV18
d_call: TRBD2
clone_size: .
j_call: TRBJ2-7
cdr3_nt: TGTGCCAGCTCACTGTATTCGGGGGGGGGCGACGAGCAGTACTTC
cdr3_aa: CASSLYSGGGDEQYF

v_call: TRBV6-5
d_call: .
clone_size: .
j_call: TRBJ1-2
cdr3_nt: TGTGCCAGCAGTTACGGGGTTGGAGGGGACGACTATGGCTACACCTTC
cdr3_aa: CASSYGVGGDDYGYTF

v_call: TRBV5-4
d_call: TRBD1
clone_size: .
j_call: TRBJ1-1
cdr3_nt: TGTGCCAGCAGCGCGAGGGACAGGGGGCCCACTGAAGCTTTCTTT
cdr3_aa: CASSARDRGPTEAFF

v_call: TRBV3-1/TRBV3-2
d_call: .
clone_size: .
j_call: TRBJ2-3
cdr3_nt: TGTGCCAGCAGCCTAGCTCCAGGGGGGTATACGCAGTATTTT
cdr3_aa: CASSLAPGGYTQYF

v_call: TRBV27
d_call: TRBD1
clone_size: .
j_call: TRBJ1-2
cdr3_nt: TGTGCCAGCAGTCCTCGGACAGGGGTGGGCTACACCTTC
cdr3_aa: CASSPRTGVGYTF

v_call: TRBV5-1
d_call: TRBD1
clone_size: .
j_call: TRBJ2-3
cdr3_nt: TGCGCCAGCAGCCCGGGACAGCCCTTGGATACGCAGTATTTT
cdr3_aa: CASSPGQPLDTQYF

v_call: TRBV7-2
d_call: .
clone_size: .
j_call: TRBJ2-7
cdr3_nt: TGTGCCAGCAGCTTAGGCTGGTCGAAGCCCTACGAGCAGTACTTC
cdr3_aa: CASSLGWSKPYEQYF

v_call: TRBV11-2
d_call: .
clone_size: .
j_call: TRBJ2-5
cdr3_nt: TGTGCCAGCAGCTCCCCAGCGGGCTCCCCAGGGCCCAGAGAGACCCAGTACTTC
cdr3_aa: CASSSPAGSPGPRETQYF

v_call: TRBV24-1
d_call: .
clone_size: .
j_call: TRBJ1-1
cdr3_nt: TGTGCCGTAAAACAGGGAAGTGGGAACACTGAAGCTTTCTTT
cdr3_aa: CAVKQGSGNTEAFF

v_call: TRBV20-1
d_call: .
clone_size: once
j_call: TRBJ2-1
cdr3_nt: TGCAGTGCTAGTGACCAGGGAATGGTTAATGAGCAGTTCTTC
cdr3_aa: CSASDQGMVNEQFF

v_call: TRBV3-1/TRBV3-2
d_call: .
clone_size: .
j_call: TRBJ2-7
cdr3_nt: TGTGCCAGCAGCCGGAGGTTTGCCTACGAGCAGTACTTC
cdr3_aa: CASSRRFAYEQYF

v_call: TRBV24-1
d_call: .
clone_size: .
j_call: TRBJ2-7
cdr3_nt: TGTGCCACCAGTGATTCTGTCTCCTACGAGCAGTACTTC
cdr3_aa: CATSDSVSYEQYF

v_call: TRBV7-2
d_call: .
clone_size: .
j_call: TRBJ2-4
cdr3_nt: TGTGCCAGCAGCCCGTCAGGATTCATTCAGTACTTC
cdr3_aa: CASSPSGFIQYF

v_call: TRBV9
d_call: .
clone_size: once
j_call: TRBJ2-2
cdr3_nt: TGTGCCAGCAGCGTACAGTCGAACACCGGGGAGCTGTTTTTT
cdr3_aa: CASSVQSNTGELFF

v_call: TRBV19
d_call: TRBD2
clone_size: .
j_call: TRBJ2-5
cdr3_nt: TGTGCCAGTAGTACCGCATCTAGCGGGGGACCCCAAGAGACCCAGTACTTC
cdr3_aa: CASSTASSGGPQETQYF

v_call: TRBV6-6
d_call: TRBD2
clone_size: .
j_call: TRBJ2-5
cdr3_nt: TGTGCCAGCAGGGGTAGCGGGGGTAGGCAAGAGACCCAGTACTTC
cdr3_aa: CASRGSGGRQETQYF

v_call: TRBV7-2
d_call: .
clone_size: .
j_call: TRBJ2-2
cdr3_nt: TGTGCCAGCAGCCGCTGGGCAACCGGGGAGCTGTTTTTT
cdr3_aa: CASSRWATGELFF

v_call: TRBV28
d_call: .
clone_size: .
j_call: TRBJ2-7
cdr3_nt: TGTGCCAGCAGTCCTCAGTTAACCTACGAGCAGTACTTC
cdr3_aa: CASSPQLTYEQYF

v_call: TRBV12-3/TRBV12-4
d_call: .
clone_size: .
j_call: TRBJ1-1
cdr3_nt: TGTGCCAGCAGCCCATGGAACACTGAAGCTTTCTTT
cdr3_aa: CASSPWNTEAFF

v_call: TRBV4-1
d_call: .
clone_size: once
j_call: TRBJ1-4
cdr3_nt: TGCGCCAGCAGCCAAGATCCGACAAGCAATGAAAAACTGTTTTTT
cdr3_aa: CASSQDPTSNEKLFF

v_call: TRBV19
d_call: TRBD1
clone_size: .
j_call: TRBJ2-5
cdr3_nt: TGTGCCAGTAGTATAGGAACCACCGGGACAGGGGTGCAAGAGACCCAGTACTTC
cdr3_aa: CASSIGTTGTGVQETQYF

v_call: TRBV7-9
d_call: .
clone_size: .
j_call: TRBJ1-4
cdr3_nt: TGTGCCAGCAGCTTAGGGCGGAACGGTGAAAAACTGTTTTTT
cdr3_aa: CASSLGRNGEKLFF

v_call: TRBV5-6
d_call: .
clone_size: .
j_call: TRBJ1-5
cdr3_nt: TGTGCCAGCAGCTTTCGCGGCAATCAGCCCCAGCATTTT
cdr3_aa: CASSFRGNQPQHF

v_call: TRBV7-8
d_call: .
clone_size: once
j_call: TRBJ1-2
cdr3_nt: TGTGCCAGCAGCTATTCTTCTGGGGGGGTAGCATTAGGGAACTATGGCTACACCTTC
cdr3_aa: CASSYSSGGVALGNYGYTF

v_call: TRBV18
d_call: TRBD1
clone_size: .
j_call: TRBJ2-7
cdr3_nt: TGTGCCAGCTCACCGGGGGACAGGGCTCGAGAGCAGTACTTC
cdr3_aa: CASSPGDRAREQYF

v_call: TRBV9
d_call: TRBD2
clone_size: .
j_call: TRBJ2-3
cdr3_nt: TGTGCCAGCAGCGTCCAGCCTGCGGGGGGGCAAACCGCAGATACGCAGTATTTT
cdr3_aa: CASSVQPAGGQTADTQYF

v_call: TRBV28
d_call: TRBD1
clone_size: .
j_call: TRBJ2-5
cdr3_nt: TGTGCCAGCAGCGGGACAGGGCCAGAAGAGACCCAGTACTTC
cdr3_aa: CASSGTGPEETQYF

v_call: TRBV19
d_call: .
clone_size: .
j_call: TRBJ1-5
cdr3_nt: TGTGCCAGTAGTATATGGGGCGGGGTTCAGCCCCAGCATTTT
cdr3_aa: CASSIWGGVQPQHF

v_call: TRBV4-3
d_call: .
clone_size: .
j_call: TRBJ1-1
cdr3_nt: TGCGCCAGCAGCCAGAGCAGGGGTGCTAGCACTGAAGCTTTCTTT
cdr3_aa: CASSQSRGASTEAFF

v_call: TRBV9
d_call: .
clone_size: .
j_call: TRBJ1-1
cdr3_nt: TGTGCCAGCAGCGATAATCAGGGCCGTAACACTGAAGCTTTCTTT
cdr3_aa: CASSDNQGRNTEAFF

v_call: TRBV18
d_call: TRBD1
clone_size: .
j_call: TRBJ1-2
cdr3_nt: TGTGCCAGCTCACCGGGACAGGGAGGCTATGGCTACACCTTC
cdr3_aa: CASSPGQGGYGYTF

v_call: TRBV28
d_call: .
clone_size: .
j_call: TRBJ1-2
cdr3_nt: TGTGCCAGCAGTTTTACAGGGTTAGGGAGTGGCTACACCTTC
cdr3_aa: CASSFTGLGSGYTF